Listed here are 14 T cell receptor beta chains from one sample, sequenced in a study of control samples from healthy donors and cancer patients. Some clones are missing from TCRdb's copy, which holds only in-frame ones; the method was immunoSEQ multiplex PCR. The sample contains roughly 160,000 clones, over 95% of which appear only once. Sequenced: blood. The receptors come from a woman aged 25 to 45 in good health.

The chain recombines TRBV7-6 with TRBJ1-5, with D perhaps TRBD1 (6 bases). Germline CDR1 and CDR2: SGHVS and FNYEAQ. This CDR3 contains 13 residues. Trimming removed 6 bases at V and 4 bases at J, with 10 bases between. In nucleotides, the CDR3 is TGTGCCAGCAGTACAGGGTTAAATCAGCCCCAGCATTTT. Translation: CASSTGLNQPQHF.

CDR3 nucleotides: TGTGCCAGCAGCCCGCGGATGGGGGCTGAAGCTTTCTTT. This encodes CASSPRMGAEAFF. J is TRBJ1-1 and V is TRBV7-9; perhaps TRBD1 as D (5 bases). Trimming shortened V by 5 bases and J by 6 bases, and 13 bases separated the two germline ends. The CDR3 consists of 13 residues. Looked up from germline, CDR1 is SEHNR and CDR2 is FQNEAQ (reference sequence).

The gene calls are TRBV28 and TRBJ2-5; D may be TRBD2 (5 bases). The V end lost 3 bases, the J end lost 6 bases, and 11 bases lay between the germline ends. The germline CDR1 and CDR2 sequences are MDHEN and SYDVKM. The CDR3 spans 13 residues. The CDR3 DNA follows: TGTGCCAGCAGTTTGTTTGGGGAGAAGACCCAGTACTTC. This sequence encodes CASSLFGEKTQYF.

The chain couples TRBV29-1 to TRBJ2-7; 8 positions match TRBD2. This CDR3 contains 12 residues. V shed 7 bases and J 5 bases; nucleotides not matched to a gene: 7. Germline values: CDR1 SQVTM, CDR2 ANQGSEA. Written as DNA, the CDR3 is TGCAGCGCCAAAGCGGGAGTCAACGAGCAGTACTTC. Protein sequence: CSAKAGVNEQYF.

CDR3 in amino acids: CASSLGTAYGYTF. In DNA form, the CDR3 reads TGTGCCAGCAGTCTCGGGACAGCTTATGGCTACACCTTC. The chain joins TRBV28 to TRBJ1-2, with 7 bases matching TRBD1. V was pared by 5 bases and J by 5 bases, with 5 bases of the junction left unmatched. Germline lookup yields CDR1 MDHEN and CDR2 SYDVKM. The CDR3 totals 13 residues.

This chain connects TRBV2 to TRBJ2-5, with D possibly called TRBD1 or TRBD2 (6 bases each). Germline values: CDR1 SNHLY, CDR2 FYNNEI. The V end lost 6 bases, the J end lost 5 bases, and 16 bases lay between the germline ends. The CDR3 contains 14 residues. The CDR3 sequence: CASSRGGGGETQYF. CDR3 DNA sequence: TGTGCCAGCAGCCGAGGAGGGGGAGGCGAGACCCAGTACTTC.

This chain uses TRBV27 with TRBJ2-2, with D uncertain. The CDR3 has 15 residues. Germline CDR1 is MNHEY and CDR2 is SMNVEV (reference sequence). Deletions cut 10 bases from V and 6 bases from J, with 21 bases between. The CDR3, as DNA: TGTGCCACCTCGTCTACGGCTACGTGGTCCGGGGAGCTGTTTTTT. This sequence encodes CATSSTATWSGELFF.

This clone has only a few counts. This chain connects TRBV3-1 (or the pseudogene TRBV3-2) to TRBJ1-1, with no clear D. Germline CDR1 reads LGHDT; CDR2 reads YNNKEL (reference sequence). V was clipped by 4 bases and J by 2 bases, with 8 bases between them. The CDR3 length is 13 residues. The CDR3 is CASSLSLNTEAFF. CDR3 nucleotide sequence: TGTGCCAGCAGCCTCAGCCTAAACACTGAAGCTTTCTTT.

In this sample, this clone turned up once. V gene TRBV2 combines with J gene TRBJ1-1; D is unclear. The CDR3 is made up of 12 amino acids. The germline V gene encodes CDR1 SNHLY and CDR2 FYNNEI. V dropped 6 bases and J dropped 2 bases, with 7 bases sitting between them. The CDR3: CASRRLNTEAFF. CDR3 bases: TGTGCCAGCAGAAGACTTAACACTGAAGCTTTCTTT.

J is TRBJ2-7 and V is TRBV30; TRBD2 is a possible D gene (7 bases). The CDR3 sequence is 11 residues long. Trimming pared 3 bases from V and 9 bases from J, leaving 12 bases between. From germline, CDR1 is GTSNPN and CDR2 SVGIG (reference sequence). The CDR3: CAWSQGRAQYF. CDR3 nucleotides: TGTGCCTGGAGCCAGGGGAGGGCGCAGTACTTC. Full variable domain (missing parts from reference TRBV30 and TRBJ2-7): SQTIHQWPATLVQPVGSPLSLECTVEGTSNPNLYWYRQAAGRGLQLLFYSVGIGQISSEVPQNLSASRPQDRQFILSSKKLLLSDSGFYLCAWSQGRAQYFGPGTRLTVT.

The V call is TRBV7-9, the J call TRBJ2-3; D possibly uses TRBD1 or TRBD2 (6 bases each). CDR1 SEHNR and CDR2 FQNEAQ come from the germline V gene (reference sequence). V was pared by 7 bases and J by 5 bases, with 22 bases between. This CDR3 spans 16 amino acids. CDR3 protein: CASIHPGERGQDTQYF. The CDR3 DNA is TGTGCCAGCATTCATCCGGGGGAGAGGGGACAAGATACGCAGTATTTT.

V and J are TRBV29-1 and TRBJ2-2; the D gene is possibly TRBD2 (6 bases). CDR3 size: 15 residues. Trimming shortened V by 0 bases and J by 5 bases, and 13 bases separated the two germline ends. Germline V lookup: CDR1 SQVTM, CDR2 ANQGSEA. The CDR3 region has the DNA TGCAGCGTTGAAGAGGGGGGTTTCACGACCGGGGAGCTGTTTTTT. Translated: CSVEEGGFTTGELFF.

Details on this clone: This sample includes further DNA sequences coding for the same CDR3. This chain links TRBV5-1 with TRBJ2-3; no definite D call. From germline, CDR1 is SGHRS and CDR2 YFSETQ. V gave up 0 bases and J gave up 6 bases, with 8 bases separating them. CDR3 length: 13 residues. Here the CDR3 DNA reads TGCGCCAGCAGCTTGGGTTTAGGGGATACGCAGTATTTT. It encodes CASSLGLGDTQYF.

The chain has TRBV5-1 and TRBJ1-1, with D unclear. The ends were cut back, 1 base at V and 2 bases at J, with 0 bases in the middle. This CDR3 is 11 amino acids long. CDR1 SGHRS and CDR2 YFSETQ come from the germline V gene. The CDR3 is CASSLNTEAFF. The DNA of the CDR3 is TGCGCCAGCAGCTTGAACACTGAAGCTTTCTTT.